The 17 T cell receptor beta chains below come from one sample, sequenced in a study of human T cells and chemical hapten exposure. TCRdb ran MiXCR on the RACE reads and lists one entry per CDR3 protein. The sample lists under 90,000 distinct CDR3 sequences, approximately 8.6% occurring once. Stated time point: healthy volunteer bleed at 6 weeks. Unfractionated whole blood yielded the extracted total RNA. Sequenced material: whole blood. These receptors originate from a male donor in good health. Some clones in this sample may be carry-over from other donors' samples.

This clonotype showed up just a few times. The chain employs TRBV20-1 and TRBJ2-3, with D perhaps matching TRBD2 (6 bases). The CDR3 is 15 residues long. Germline CDR1 is DFQATT and CDR2 is SNEGSKA (reference sequence). The ends were cut back, 1 base at V and 0 bases at J, with 11 bases in the middle. The CDR3 DNA sequence: TGCAGTGCTAGAGGTTTAGCGGTTAGCACAGATACGCAGTATTTT. As protein: CSARGLAVSTDTQYF.

DNA for the CDR3: TGCAGTGCCAACAGGGGCTATGGCTACACCTTC. Translating it yields CSANRGYGYTF. The chain carries TRBV20-1 and TRBJ1-2; 7 bases map to TRBD1. Germline CDR1 reads DFQATT; CDR2 reads SNEGSKA (reference sequence). The CDR3 has 11 amino acids. The ends lost 6 bases at V and 4 bases at J; junction bases unmatched: 2.

This clonotype was counted ten times or more. The rearrangement uses TRBV27 and TRBJ2-1, with 11 nucleotides matching TRBD2. There are 14 residues in the CDR3. Germline V lookup: CDR1 MNHEY, CDR2 SMNVEV (reference sequence). Germline trimming cut 6 bases from V and 8 bases from J; bases unmatched to any gene: 6. In DNA form, the CDR3 reads TGTGCCAGCAGGGGTAGACTAGCGGGACATGAGCAGTTCTTC. Amino acids: CASRGRLAGHEQFF.

The J gene is TRBJ2-1, the V gene TRBV10-3, with 7 bases that match TRBD1. The germline gives CDR1 ENHRY, CDR2 SYGVKD. The CDR3 covers 14 residues. The trim removed 7 bases at V and 3 bases at J, leaving 6 bases unmatched. The CDR3: CAINPTGNYNEQFF. The CDR3 bases are TGTGCCATCAACCCGACAGGGAACTACAATGAGCAGTTCTTC.

This clonotype showed up just a few times. V is TRBV27 and J is TRBJ2-7; 8 bases line up with TRBD1. Trimming at V came to 5 bases and at J to 0 bases, leaving 9 bases not matched to a gene. CDR1 is MNHEY, CDR2 SMNVEV, per germline (reference sequence). This CDR3 contains 16 residues. In DNA, the CDR3 is TGTGCCAGCAGTCCCGGGACAGGTATGAGCTCCTACGAGCAGTACTTC. Its translation: CASSPGTGMSSYEQYF.

This clonotype showed up just a few times. The V and J genes are TRBV10-3 and TRBJ2-7; TRBD2 matches 11 bases. In germline, CDR1 is ENHRY, CDR2 SYGVKD. Trimming at V came to 0 bases and at J to 1 base, leaving 2 bases not matched to a gene. The CDR3 loop spans 16 amino acids. The CDR3 reads CAISESGLAVSYEQYF. CDR3 bases: TGTGCCATCAGTGAGTCGGGACTAGCGGTATCCTACGAGCAGTACTTC.

The rearrangement links TRBV3-1 to TRBJ2-2; D unclear. The CDR3 covers 13 residues. V was cut by 4 bases and J by 6 bases, with 9 bases left in between. The V gene's germline CDR1 is LGHDT and CDR2 YNNKEL (reference sequence). The CDR3 nucleotides are TGTGCCAGCAGCCGTATAGAGGCCGGGGAGCTGTTTTTT. Translating it yields CASSRIEAGELFF.

This clonotype appeared a few times. The V and J genes are TRBV6-5 and TRBJ1-1; D is unclear. With 5 bases removed from V and 2 bases from J, the gap between germline ends came to 6 bases. The CDR3 contains 12 residues. CDR1 and CDR2 from the germline V gene are MNHEY and SVGAGI. The CDR3 DNA is TGTGCCAGCAGTGACGCAAACACTGAAGCTTTCTTT. It yields the protein CASSDANTEAFF.

This clonotype has more than one count but fewer than ten. The V gene is TRBV12-5, the J gene TRBJ1-1; D is ambiguous. CDR1 and CDR2 (germline): LGHNT, FRNRAP. V was shortened by 0 bases and J by 7 bases, with 21 bases between the two germline ends. The CDR3 runs 17 residues. In DNA form, the CDR3 reads TGTGCTAGTGGTTTGGTACCCTCATCCCGGGCCCTAAGTGAAGCTTTCTTT. It yields the protein CASGLVPSSRALSEAFF.

The chain uses TRBV5-1 and TRBJ1-1, with D tentatively TRBD1 (5 bases). The CDR3 spans 12 residues. Germline loops: CDR1 SGHRS, CDR2 YFSETQ. V lost 3 bases, J lost 5 bases, and 8 bases lay in between. The CDR3 protein is CASSWGETEAFF. The CDR3 DNA follows: TGCGCCAGCAGCTGGGGGGAAACTGAAGCTTTCTTT.

This clonotype was detected only a few times. The chain recombines TRBV7-9 with TRBJ1-4; D gene uncertain. The CDR3 sequence is 15 residues long. The germline CDR1 and CDR2 sequences are SEHNR and FQNEAQ (reference sequence). Deletions cut 3 bases from V and 0 bases from J, with 8 bases between. CDR3 protein: CASSFLGATNEKLFF. DNA for the CDR3: TGTGCCAGCAGCTTCTTAGGTGCAACTAATGAAAAACTGTTTTTT.

This clonotype was observed at least ten times. The chain recombines TRBV29-1 with TRBJ2-2; a possible D gene is TRBD2 (5 bases). Between the trimmed V and J ends, which lost 4 bases and 0 bases, there was a span of 12 bases. The germline gives CDR1 SQVTM, CDR2 ANQGSEA. The CDR3 extends over 15 amino acids. The CDR3 here is CSVGPGTPNTGELFF. The CDR3 coding sequence is TGCAGCGTTGGCCCGGGAACACCGAACACCGGGGAGCTGTTTTTT.

This clonotype was counted many times. This sequence joins TRBV29-1 and TRBJ2-5; maybe TRBD1 (6 bases). V lost 6 bases to trimming and J lost 9 bases, with 11 bases between them. This CDR3 has 10 amino acids. Germline values: CDR1 SQVTM, CDR2 ANQGSEA. The CDR3 DNA reads TGCAGCGTGGTCCAGGGGTCCCAGTACTTC. Translating gives CSVVQGSQYF.

In its sample, this clonotype was seen many times. V and J are TRBV20-1 and TRBJ1-1, with TRBD1 as a possible D gene (5 bases). This CDR3 spans 15 amino acids. Germline V gene lookup returns CDR1 DFQATT and CDR2 SNEGSKA (reference sequence). V dropped 1 base and J dropped 3 bases, with 15 bases sitting between them. The CDR3, as DNA: TGCAGTGCTAGAGGTCGGGGGGGGAGGGACACTGAAGCTTTCTTT. Its translation is CSARGRGGRDTEAFF.

This chain connects TRBV12-3 or TRBV12-4 to TRBJ2-1; D is possibly TRBD1 (5 bases). V lost 2 bases, J lost 9 bases, and 14 bases lay in between. The length of the CDR3 is 14 residues. This CDR3 is CASSLSPTGAEQFF. CDR3 sequence (DNA): TGTGCCAGCAGTTTATCCCCCACAGGCGCTGAGCAGTTCTTC.

This clonotype was counted at least ten times. V usage is TRBV12-3 or TRBV12-4 and J usage is TRBJ2-7; a possible D gene is TRBD2 (5 bases). The CDR3 is 16 amino acids. V gave up 3 bases and J gave up 0 bases, with 15 bases separating them. The CDR3 nucleotides are TGTGCCAGCAGTTTGATGGGCGGGCTTCGCTCCTACGAGCAGTACTTC. As protein: CASSLMGGLRSYEQYF.

This clonotype was counted only a few times. The CDR3 protein is CASSISGEGWDQPQHF. The CDR3, as DNA: TGTGCCAGTAGTATTTCAGGGGAAGGATGGGATCAGCCCCAGCATTTT. V gene TRBV19 combines with J gene TRBJ1-5; TRBD1 is a possible D gene (6 bases). This CDR3 has 16 residues. The V gene lost 3 bases and the J gene lost 5 bases, with 17 bases spanning the gap. CDR1 is LNHDA and CDR2 is SQIVND in the germline V gene (reference sequence).